This T cell receptor beta chain was identified during a study of regulatory T cells in long-lasting Graves disease. Across the study: Antithyroid drug exposure in newly diagnosed Graves' patients had lasted under 3 months.

This clonotype was picked up a small number of times. CDR3-region Arm-PCR and iRepertoire HTBI primers produced the TCR beta libraries. A single record per CDR3 protein comes from TCRdb applying MiXCR to the multiplex PCR reads. The sample has some 410,000 distinct CDR3 sequences, about 15% seen once. Deletions cut 0 bases from V and 5 bases from J, with 17 bases between. In germline, CDR1 is SGHTS, CDR2 YDEGEE. This CDR3 comprises 16 residues. Time point specified: newly diagnosed GD, antithyroid drugs for less than 3 months. Generation of the TCR library employed RNA extracted from PBMCs. Diagnoses of Graves' disease were made by American Thyroid Association guidelines. The same specimen was also included in a second study, on T cells in Graves' hyperthyroidism and ophthalmopathy. From that study: Most clonotypes expanded in thyroid above 0.001 were likewise present in blood.

The sequenced sample was peripheral blood mononuclear cells (PBMCs), obtained at new diagnosis, from a patient treated with antithyroid drugs. The J gene is TRBJ2-5, the V gene TRBV5-8; D ambiguous. The clonotype comes from a woman aged 25 to 45 with Graves disease. This CDR3 reads CASSLGSIAAAETQYF. In nucleotides, the CDR3 is TGTGCCAGCAGCTTGGGTTCAATAGCCGCGGCGGAGACCCAGTACTTC.